This TCR beta chain derives from a study of T cells in pancreatic ductal adenocarcinoma. Surgery without prior neoadjuvant therapy was the treatment of the selected pancreatic ductal adenocarcinoma patients. As regards this clone: Its specificity is not known.

Profiling relied on immunoSEQ multiplex PCR, and the TCRdb table lists in-frame clones only, not all of them. This table holds more than 25,000 clones, roughly 92% found once. With V trimmed by 4 bases and J by 2 bases, 0 bases remained unmatched. The CDR3 loop spans 14 amino acids. Germline-derived CDR1 and CDR2 are SNHLY and FYNNEI. Findings and caveats of the study: Tumor samples had fewer productive templates and roughly 7.7-fold fewer unique clonotypes than blood. Mean clonality was roughly 0.11 in tumors and about 0.079 in blood, not significantly different.

This chain joins TRBV2 and TRBJ2-7, with TRBD2 matching 12 bases. The sequence was collected from a human donor with pancreatic ductal adenocarcinoma. Sequencing was carried out using PBMCs. DNA for the CDR3: TGTGCCAGCAGTGGACTAGCGGGAGCCTACGAGCAGTACTTC. Amino acids: CASSGLAGAYEQYF.